The sample holds a few counts of the clone carrying this T cell receptor beta chain. This specimen comes from a study of blood T cell repertoires in COVID-19. Turning to the study itself: T cells, B-cell-depleted T cells, or PBMCs supplied cDNA or gDNA.

In the original processing: Estimation of nucleated cell counts was performed using reference gene primer amplification. Assay: immunoSEQ multiplex PCR; the TCRdb copy retains only in-frame clones and omits some. From that table come the V and J calls and clone size; the DNA was used to work out D and trimming. The table records under 250,000 clones, approximately 80% of them present only once. Recruitment covered 25 or so US areas and drew participants whose ages spanned 18 to 89 years. Cohort placement rested on clinical history that participants reported themselves. Germline V gene data show CDR1 as MNHEY and CDR2 as SVGAGI. The CDR3 length is 14 residues. The V and J ends lost 7 bases and 4 bases respectively, with 16 bases between them.

The sequence was obtained from a young man with acute COVID-19. Sequencing was carried out using PBMCs or T cells enriched from blood (not recorded which). The chain couples TRBV6-5 to TRBJ2-5; a weak D match, TRBD2 (7 bases). The CDR3 bases are TGTGCCAGCATCGTGGCGGGGGCTTTAGAGACCCAGTACTTC. It specifies CASIVAGALETQYF.